Shown below are 11 T cell receptor beta chains from a single sample sequenced in a study of PD-1 blockade in classical Hodgkin lymphoma. Each patient relapsed following autologous stem cell transplantation, and prior brentuximab vedotin exposure differed. Profiled with immunoSEQ multiplex PCR; TCRdb holds only in-frame clones, not every one. Counted here are tens of thousands of clones, roughly 78% occurring once; the ten biggest clones make up roughly 12%. The sequences come from peripheral blood mononuclear cells (PBMCs), collected at baseline. The source of these receptors is a human donor with classical Hodgkin lymphoma.

The V call is TRBV7-2, the J call TRBJ2-6, with a weak D call TRBD2 (7 bases). This CDR3 comprises 15 residues. Trimming left V 6 bases short and J 2 bases short, with 11 bases between. The germline gives CDR1 SGHTA, CDR2 FQGNSA. In nucleotides, the CDR3 is TGTGCCAGCAGAGGGGGGAGGGCTGGGGCCAACGTCCTGACTTTC. It encodes CASRGGRAGANVLTF.

The CDR3 sequence is CASSTSQGAQHF. Written as DNA, the CDR3 is TGTGCCAGTAGTACATCACAGGGAGCCCAGCATTTT. The chain carries TRBV19 and TRBJ1-5; maybe TRBD1 (6 bases). Germline V gene data show CDR1 as LNHDA and CDR2 as SQIVND (reference sequence). Trimming removed 4 bases from V and 11 bases from J, with 12 bases in between. The CDR3 totals 12 residues.

This chain's CDR3 is CASSQSSRGGATDTQYF. DNA of the CDR3: TGCGCCAGCAGCCAGTCCTCGCGGGGGGGGGCCACAGATACGCAGTATTTT. V and J are TRBV4-3 and TRBJ2-3, with 9 bases that match TRBD2. The V gene end was trimmed by 3 bases and the J gene end by 2 bases; junction bases not matched to a gene: 9. Germline values: CDR1 LGHNA, CDR2 YSLEER. The CDR3 is 17 amino acids.

This clone was detected a few times. This sequence joins TRBV4-1 and TRBJ1-5; possibly TRBD1 for D (6 bases). Per germline, CDR1 MGHRA and CDR2 YSYEKL. Trimming left V 0 bases short and J 0 bases short, with 15 bases between. The CDR3 totals 18 residues. This CDR3 reads CASSQDLGDTDSNQPQHF. The CDR3, as DNA: TGCGCCAGCAGCCAAGATTTGGGGGACACCGATAGCAATCAGCCCCAGCATTTT.

The gene calls are TRBV5-1 and TRBJ2-7, with D hard to call. The length of the CDR3 is 13 residues. Germline values: CDR1 SGHRS, CDR2 YFSETQ. V was pared by 0 bases and J by 6 bases, with 10 bases between. This chain's CDR3 is CASSLDTTSEQYF. As DNA, the CDR3 is TGCGCCAGCAGCTTGGATACAACTTCCGAGCAGTACTTC.

The V call is TRBV7-6, the J call TRBJ2-6, with TRBD1 matching 7 bases. Germline-derived CDR1 and CDR2 are SGHVS and FNYEAQ. This CDR3 region has 16 residues. Trimming removed 5 bases from V and 1 base from J; junction bases left unmatched: 5. CDR3 sequence reads: CASSRDSYSGANVLTF. CDR3 in DNA: TGTGCCAGCAGCCGGGACAGTTATTCTGGGGCCAACGTCCTGACTTTC.

The chain links TRBV7-7 to TRBJ1-1; D uncertain. Trimming cost V 1 base and J 1 base, with 4 bases left between them. Germline V lookup: CDR1 SSHAT, CDR2 FNYEAQ (reference sequence). CDR3 size: 13 residues. This CDR3 is CASSLDENTEAFF. CDR3 bases: TGTGCCAGCAGCTTAGACGAGAACACTGAAGCTTTCTTT.

CDR3 in amino acids: CASSIGMGRNEKLFF. The DNA of the CDR3 is TGTGCCAGTAGTATAGGAATGGGCAGAAATGAAAAACTGTTTTTT. The chain joins TRBV19 to TRBJ1-4; no clear D gene. V was shortened by 1 base and J by 5 bases, with 11 bases between the two germline ends. The CDR3 runs to 15 residues. Per the germline V gene, CDR1 is LNHDA and CDR2 is SQIVND (reference sequence).

The gene calls are TRBV6-5 and TRBJ1-2; 8 bases fit TRBD1. Germline V CDR1 and CDR2: MNHEY, SVGAGI. With 2 bases clipped from V and 6 bases from J, the junction kept 5 bases outside the gene matches. The length of the CDR3 is 14 residues. The CDR3 region is CASSYGQGYDGYTF. The DNA for the CDR3 is TGTGCCAGCAGTTACGGACAGGGTTACGATGGCTACACCTTC.

The chain uses TRBV7-2 and TRBJ2-7, with D unclear. Trimming removed 0 bases at V and 4 bases at J, with 7 bases between. Germline V gene lookup returns CDR1 SGHTA and CDR2 FQGNSA. This CDR3 has 13 amino acids. The CDR3 DNA reads as TGTGCCAGCAGCTTAGCGGTGGGGTACGAGCAGTACTTC. This encodes CASSLAVGYEQYF.

This chain joins TRBV6-6 and TRBJ1-1; no reliable D call. V lost 0 bases and J lost 4, with 9 bases in between. CDR3 length: 14 amino acids. Germline V gene sequence: CDR1 MNHNY, CDR2 SVGAGI (reference sequence). The CDR3, as DNA: TGTGCCAGCAGTTACTCGAGCGGTGCCACTGAAGCTTTCTTT. Its translation is CASSYSSGATEAFF.